One TCR beta chain is described in this entry. Its antigen remains unidentified. No much larger clonotype is one base removed from it; base qualities were not supplied. Between the V and J ends, shortened by 4 bases and 0 bases respectively, the junction contains 14 bases. Including the terminal cysteine and phenylalanine, the CDR3 comprises 16 residues. Only the CDR3 part of the read is kept: 48 bases, read in frame from the first base. The germline V gene gives CDR1 as SGDLS and CDR2 as YYNGEE. Thawed unstimulated PBMCs were stained for CD3, CD4 and CD8 and FACS-sorted into CD3+CD4+ and CD3+CD8+ populations. All 8 studied subjects were randomized to immunosuppression withdrawal. The Qiagen DNeasy Blood and Tissue Kit was used to isolate genomic DNA. The sample is drawn from a study of T cell clones after liver transplantation (dated 2019 in TCRdb). Study-level background: The samples were obtained from ITN030ST, a randomized trial that attempted immunosuppression withdrawal within 2 years after liver transplantation. Donor-reactive T cell clones were identified by TCRbeta sequencing following a pre-transplant mixed lymphocyte reaction and were subsequently tracked in post-transplant blood. As an antigen-independent comparator for donor-reactive sequences, third party-reactive TCRbeta sequences were also identified from pre-transplant MLRs. Of the eight recipients, a few were HCV-positive, while the remaining recipients had been transplanted for non-autoimmune, non-viral indications. The subjects received no induction therapy and were kept on standard immunosuppression until randomization at 12-24 months post-transplant. To count as tolerant, a recipient had to stay completely off immunosuppression for at least one year without liver enzymes climbing beyond twice the upper limit of normal. Blood samples were collected pre-transplant, pre-randomization before withdrawal, and post-randomization after either full withdrawal or failed withdrawal. The study cohort included 8 liver transplant recipients, of whom 3 were classified as tolerant and 5 as non-tolerant. General findings and caveats noted by the study authors: Donor-reactive sequences decreased more than third party-reactive sequences, which suggests partial antigen-specific deletion that was not related to withdrawal success. When repertoire turnover was taken into account, detection of donor-reactive sequences was significantly reduced in 7 of 8 subjects for CD4 and in 8 of 8 subjects for CD8. A significant post-transplant decrease in circulating donor-reactive CD4 TCRbeta sequences was observed in 5 of 8 subjects, irrespective of tolerance or HCV status. Low numbers of available donor cells limited the measurable donor-reactive repertoire in two subjects. Because allograft tissue specimens were not available, migration of donor-reactive T cells into the graft, rather than deletion, may have occurred. The conclusions were considered preliminary, being limited by small, heterogeneous patient numbers and non-standardized post-transplant time points.

High-throughput TCRbeta CDR3 sequencing of frozen genomic DNA was performed by immunoSEQ, with PCR amplification, mapping, bias correction and internal controls included. In the paper's pipeline: Productive rearrangements were kept, and unique TCRbeta sequences were defined by CDR3 nucleotide sequence plus V and J gene. For a sequence to be called donor-reactive, it needed a frequency of at least 0.01% and at least 5-fold expansion in CFSE-low cells compared with unstimulated pre-transplant cells. Per-subject minimum frequency thresholds, based on the lowest-template unstimulated sample, ensured at least 90% detection power. Jensen-Shannon divergence between the top 1000 TCRbeta sequences after and before transplant was used to measure repertoire turnover. Changes in detection of donor-reactive sequences were tested with two-sided Fisher's exact tests. TCRdb limited this immuneACCESS table to in-frame rearrangements with V and J called. A share of clones is missing; checked studies link under half to unresolved V genes, and the rest is unexplained. D and trimming come from the DNA, and the V and J calls and clone size come from that table. Here the sample has about 12,000 clones; over 65% occur a single time. The top ten clones comprise 31% of the sample.

The receptor chain draws on TRBV9 and TRBJ2-1; TRBD1 is a possible D gene, resting on 5 matching bases. The specimen was CD8+ T cells from blood, collected at the 22-month timepoint. The origin of this receptor is a human patient who received a liver transplant. Some T cells may derive from the graft donor when a transplant has been performed. The DNA reads as follows: TGTGCCAGCAGCAAAACACAGGATTCCTCCTACAATGAGCAGTTCTTC. Its product reads: CASSKTQDSSYNEQFF.